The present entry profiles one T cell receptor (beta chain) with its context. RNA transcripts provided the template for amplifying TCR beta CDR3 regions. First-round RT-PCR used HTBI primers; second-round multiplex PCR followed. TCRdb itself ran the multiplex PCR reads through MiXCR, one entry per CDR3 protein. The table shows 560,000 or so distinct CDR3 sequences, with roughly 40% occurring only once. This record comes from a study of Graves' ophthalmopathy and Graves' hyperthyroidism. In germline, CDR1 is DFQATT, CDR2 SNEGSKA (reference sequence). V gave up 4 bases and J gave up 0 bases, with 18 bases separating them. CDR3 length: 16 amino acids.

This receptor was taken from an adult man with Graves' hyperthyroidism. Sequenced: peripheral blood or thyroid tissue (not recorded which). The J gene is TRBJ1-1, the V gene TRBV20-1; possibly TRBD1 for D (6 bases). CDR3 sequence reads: CSANLGHRNMNTEAFF. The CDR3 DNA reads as TGCAGTGCTAACCTGGGACATAGGAACATGAACACTGAAGCTTTCTTT.